The source of this TCR beta chain is a study of cytomegalovirus exposure and HLA in healthy donors. Overall study findings and caveats: Reports described diagnosis of cytomegalovirus status by the classifier as highly specific and sensitive. Most TCR sequences were uncommon, yet certain public TCRs appeared in many donors.

Germline V gene sequence: CDR1 LGHNT, CDR2 FRNRAP. Trimming removed 8 bases at V and 3 bases at J, with 9 bases between. There are 12 residues in the CDR3. Data came from immunoSEQ multiplex PCR; TCRdb stores just in-frame clones and leaves some out. Found here are roughly 56,000 clones, approximately 90% of them singletons; the top ten hold roughly 1.1%. As concerns this clone: What it binds is unknown.

The sequence was collected from a young man in good health and CMV-seronegative. Specimen: PBMCs. The chain combines TRBV12-5 with TRBJ2-3; D may be TRBD2 (6 bases). The CDR3 nucleotides read TGTGCTAGTTCGGGAGTGACAGATACGCAGTATTTT. This codes for CASSGVTDTQYF. Drawing the rest from reference TRBV12-5 and TRBJ2-3, the complete variable domain is DARVTQTPRHKVTEMGQEVTMRCQPILGHNTVFWYRQTMMQGLELLAYFRNRAPLDDSGMPKDRFSAEMPDATLATLKIQPSEPRDSAVYFCASSGVTDTQYFGPGTRLTVL.